This TCR beta chain was found in a study of shared clonotypes between healthy human individuals. Overall study context: Donors, aged 18 to 49, were a couple of women and three men.

From germline, CDR1 is SGHNT and CDR2 YYREEE (reference sequence). The CDR3 runs to 14 residues. On this clone: This likely traces to a read error, being one base from a far larger clone. Other DNA sequences in the sample encode the same CDR3.

Deep was the level used in running the assay. DNA input for the unsorted PBMC replicate PCRs was about 280 ng, tens of thousands of T cell genomes. Per the original data handling: Junction-only sequences produced by ImmunoSEQ had no quality scores, so filtering differed. Clones were read by immunoSEQ multiplex PCR, and TCRdb kept only the in-frame ones, dropping some. V and J calls and clone size are as listed in that table; D and trimming were resolved from the DNA. The table lists about 480,000 clones, about 80% of them singletons. The chain is built from TRBV5-4 and TRBJ1-2, with D maybe TRBD1 (6 bases). The sequencing sample was made of PBMCs. This receptor was taken from a woman aged 40 to 50 in good health. Some clones in this sample may be carry-over from other donors' samples. The CDR3 region is CASSLTQGADGYTF. The DNA for the CDR3 is TGTGCCAGCAGCTTAACACAGGGAGCTGATGGCTACACCTTT.